This is a list of T cell receptor beta chains from one sample in a study of cytomegalovirus exposure and HLA in healthy donors. This table comes from immunoSEQ multiplex PCR, and its TCRdb copy is limited to in-frame clones, with some not included. The sample holds 89,000 or so clones; around four fifths are singletons and the top ten take roughly 2%. The sequencing input was PBMCs. The receptors originated from a boy aged 5-17 years in good health and CMV-seronegative. Each CDR3 is given with its conserved first and last residue. A D gene is named only where the DNA matches it firmly. Clone size, where shown, is once, few, many, or a class for clones that have expanded.

j_call d_call v_call clone_size cdr3_aa cdr3_nt
TRBJ1-2 . TRBV7-9 . CASSLAGAEANYGYTF TGTGCCAGCAGCTTAGCGGGGGCCGAGGCTAACTATGGCTACACCTTC
TRBJ1-5 . TRBV19 . CASRGPTVSGQPQHF TGTGCCAGTAGAGGTCCCACTGTTAGCGGTCAGCCCCAGCATTTT
TRBJ1-5 . TRBV28 . CASSLEVVRPQHF TGTGCCAGCAGTTTAGAGGTGGTGAGGCCCCAGCATTTT
TRBJ1-2 TRBD1 TRBV6-5 . CASLGTASGYTF TGTGCCAGCCTGGGGACAGCCAGCGGCTACACCTTC
TRBJ1-2 . TRBV4-1 . CASSLSQGYGYTF TGCGCCAGCAGCCTATCACAGGGATATGGCTACACCTTC
TRBJ1-3 . TRBV6-5 . CASRPDRYSGNTIYF TGTGCCAGCAGGCCCGACAGATACTCTGGAAACACCATATATTTT
TRBJ2-1 . TRBV6-1 . CASSEAIGYNEQFF TGTGCCAGCAGTGAAGCGATCGGCTACAATGAGCAGTTCTTC
TRBJ1-2 . TRBV29-1 . CSVPQVNYGYTF TGCAGCGTACCCCAGGTTAACTATGGCTACACCTTC
TRBJ1-1 TRBD1 TRBV30 once CAWSRRDRLNTEAFF TGTGCCTGGAGTAGGAGGGACAGGCTTAACACTGAAGCTTTCTTT
TRBJ1-1 . TRBV2 . CASSESAGTEAFF TGTGCCAGCAGTGAGTCGGCAGGGACTGAAGCTTTCTTT
TRBJ2-1 . TRBV6-6 . CASSSRVPGISNEQFF TGTGCCAGCAGTTCTCGGGTCCCGGGGATTTCCAATGAGCAGTTCTTC
TRBJ1-6 . TRBV6-1 . CASSPRGGRISPLHF TGTGCCAGCAGTCCCCGGGGGGGCCGGATTTCACCCCTCCACTTT
TRBJ2-7 . TRBV29-1 . CSVVTGSSYEQYF TGCAGCGTTGTCACAGGGAGCTCCTACGAGCAGTACTTC
TRBJ2-6 . TRBV27 . CASSGTGANVLTF TGTGCCAGCAGCGGGACAGGGGCCAACGTCCTGACTTTC
TRBJ2-7 TRBD2 TRBV5-1 . CASSPTSGGAYEQYF TGCGCCAGCAGCCCAACTAGCGGGGGGGCCTACGAGCAGTACTTC
TRBJ2-7 . TRBV27 . CASSLQQNYEQYF TGTGCCAGCAGTTTACAACAGAACTACGAGCAGTACTTC
TRBJ1-2 TRBD1 TRBV14 . CASSPGTGVRGYTF TGTGCCAGCAGCCCCGGGACAGGGGTGAGAGGCTACACCTTC
TRBJ2-1 . TRBV29-1 . CSVDDESGPFSYNEQFF TGCAGCGTTGATGATGAGAGCGGCCCCTTCTCCTACAATGAGCAGTTCTTC
TRBJ2-1 . TRBV5-4 . CASSIDTVSEQFF TGTGCCAGCAGCATCGATACGGTGAGTGAGCAGTTCTTC
TRBJ1-2 TRBD1 TRBV28 . CASSLNRGANYGYTF TGTGCCAGCAGTTTAAACAGGGGAGCTAACTATGGCTACACCTTC
TRBJ2-7 TRBD2 TRBV10-2 once CASSSGGLSYEQYF TGCGCCAGCAGTAGCGGGGGGCTCTCCTACGAGCAATACTTC
TRBJ2-1 TRBD2 TRBV25-1 . CASQPGGFRYEQFF TGTGCCAGCCAACCGGGGGGGTTTAGGTATGAGCAGTTCTTC
TRBJ1-1 . TRBV28 few CASLVNLNTEAFF TGTGCCAGCCTAGTCAACTTGAACACTGAAGCTTTCTTT
TRBJ2-5 TRBD2 TRBV25-1 . CASSESRGGGSQYF TGTGCCAGCAGTGAATCCCGGGGGGGTGGGTCCCAGTACTTC
TRBJ1-5 . TRBV27 few CASSFWGQPQHF TGTGCCAGCAGTTTCTGGGGCCAGCCCCAGCATTTT
TRBJ1-5 . TRBV5-1 . CASSLCLDPLYLSNQPQHF TGCGCCAGCAGCTTGTGTTTAGATCCTCTCTACCTTAGCAATCAGCCCCAGCATTTT
TRBJ1-5 . TRBV5-5 few CASSRQISNQPQHF TGTGCCAGCAGCCGACAGATTAGCAATCAGCCCCAGCATTTT
TRBJ1-4 . TRBV18 . CASSPDSFEKLFF TGTGCCAGCTCACCAGACAGTTTCGAAAAACTGTTTTTT
TRBJ1-1 . TRBV7-3 . CASSPEGNTEAFF TGTGCCAGCAGCCCTGAGGGGAACACTGAAGCTTTCTTT
TRBJ1-4 . TRBV7-9 . CASTFGGADEKLFF TGTGCCAGCACCTTTGGGGGCGCGGATGAAAAACTGTTTTTT
TRBJ1-1 . TRBV19 once CASSISSSMNTEAFF TGTGCCAGTAGTATCTCCAGTTCCATGAACACTGAAGCTTTCTTT